One sample yielded the 16 T cell receptor beta chains listed below, sequenced in a study of Graves' ophthalmopathy and Graves' hyperthyroidism. RNA transcripts were the source from which TCR beta CDR3 regions were amplified. First-round RT-PCR relied on HTBI primers, and a second-round multiplex PCR came next. TCRdb re-called the multiplex PCR reads through MiXCR, storing one row per CDR3 protein. The sample consists of about 590,000 distinct CDR3 sequences, about 35% of them appearing once. Sequenced input: peripheral blood or thyroid tissue (not recorded which). The source is an adult man with Graves' hyperthyroidism.

At least ten counts were recorded for this clonotype. The V gene is TRBV11-2, the J gene TRBJ1-5, with D uncertain. V was pared by 0 bases and J by 0 bases, with 9 bases between. Germline V gives CDR1 SGHAT, CDR2 FQNNGV. The CDR3 loop spans 16 amino acids. DNA for the CDR3: TGTGCCAGCAGCTTAGAAGCGGGCGGTAGCAATCAGCCCCAGCATTTT. It yields the protein CASSLEAGGSNQPQHF.

V and J are TRBV6-6 and TRBJ2-7; 10 bases align to TRBD1. Germline CDR1 MNHNY, CDR2 SVGAGI (reference sequence). The CDR3 has 15 amino acids. The V segment lost 6 bases and the J segment 6 bases; nucleotides outside the gene matches: 11. The CDR3 nucleotides are TGTGCCAGCAGGCACGGACAGGGGGTTAGCTCCGAGCAGTACTTC. This translates into CASRHGQGVSSEQYF.

For this clonotype: A much larger clonotype is one base distant, so this may be a read error. The chain uses TRBV12-5 and TRBJ2-5; possibly TRBD1 for D (6 bases). Germline V lookup: CDR1 LGHNT, CDR2 FRNRAP. The CDR3 extends over 13 amino acids. The CDR3 spells CASGSGARETQNF. DNA of the CDR3: TGTGCTAGTGGTTCAGGGGCGCGAGAGACCCAGAACTTC.

The CDR3 loop reads CSARARVRGETQYF. Written as DNA, the CDR3 is TGCAGTGCTAGAGCAAGGGTCAGAGGGGAGACCCAGTACTTC. The gene calls are TRBV20-1 and TRBJ2-5; possible D gene TRBD2, 5 bases. This CDR3 has 14 residues. V lost 1 base, J lost 5 bases, and 14 bases lay in between. From germline, CDR1 is DFQATT and CDR2 SNEGSKA (reference sequence).

This clonotype was seen ten or more times. One end of the junction fails to match germline, which may point to a read error. This chain connects TRBV7-7 to TRBJ2-5, with TRBD1 identical over 12 bases. Germline CDR1 SSHAT, CDR2 FNYEAQ (reference sequence). The CDR3 contains 15 residues. The CDR3 here is CASSGTGGPLETQYF. As DNA, the CDR3 is TGTGCTAGCAGCGGGACAGGGGGCCCACTAGAGACCCAGTACTTC.

V is TRBV5-8 and J is TRBJ1-1; no firm D call. V dropped 4 bases and J dropped 1 base, with 14 bases sitting between them. CDR3 length: 15 amino acids. Looked up from germline, CDR1 is SGHTS and CDR2 is YDEGEE. CDR3 bases: TGTGCCAGCAGCCCCCCAGGATCAAAGAACACTGAAGCTTTCTTT. It yields the protein CASSPPGSKNTEAFF.

CDR3 nucleotide sequence: TGTGCCAGCAGTACACGACTAGCAACCTTC. Protein: CASSTRLATF. The chain combines TRBV27 with TRBJ1-2; D remains ambiguous. Germline CDR1 MNHEY, CDR2 SMNVEV (reference sequence). V lost 5 bases and J 14 bases, leaving 12 bases between the germline ends. The CDR3 has 10 amino acids.

The table lists this clonotype with many counts. Written as DNA, the CDR3 is TGTGCCAGCAGTGAACAGGGGGCCGGCCTCCACTTT. As protein: CASSEQGAGLHF. The gene calls are TRBV28 and TRBJ1-6; 9 bases are a match to TRBD1. The CDR3 loop spans 12 amino acids. CDR1 and CDR2 from the germline V gene are MDHEN and SYDVKM. Unmatched junction bases numbered 5, after V lost 5 bases and J lost 15 bases.

The rearrangement joins TRBV6-6 to TRBJ2-5, with 9 bases identical to TRBD1. After removal of 2 bases from V and 1 base from J, the junction contained 5 bases not matched to a gene. This CDR3 is 16 amino acids long. Germline CDR1 is MNHNY and CDR2 is SVGAGI (reference sequence). This CDR3 is CASSYGTGSPQETQYF. Here the CDR3 DNA reads TGTGCCAGCAGTTACGGGACAGGGTCGCCCCAAGAGACCCAGTACTTC.

The genes are TRBV19 and TRBJ2-5, with D possibly being TRBD1 (5 bases). CDR1 and CDR2 from the germline V gene are LNHDA and SQIVND (reference sequence). The CDR3 runs 14 residues. Trimming took off 1 base at V and 11 bases at J, with 17 bases between the two ends. CDR3 residues: CASSIVSGNNEQYF. The CDR3 DNA follows: TGTGCCAGTAGTATAGTTTCAGGGAACAATGAGCAGTACTTC. The variable domain in full, completed from reference TRBV19 and TRBJ2-5, reads DGGITQSPKYLFRKEGQNVTLSCEQNLNHDAMYWYRQDPGQGLRLIYYSQIVNDFQKGDIAEGYSVSREKKESFPLTVTSAQKNPTAFYLCASSIVSGNNEQYFGPGTRLLVL.

The rearrangement links TRBV2 to TRBJ1-1; no definite D call. Per germline, CDR1 SNHLY and CDR2 FYNNEI. The CDR3 has 12 amino acids. Trimming shortened V by 6 bases and J by 7 bases, and 12 bases separated the two germline ends. The CDR3 DNA reads as TGTGCCAGCAGCGTTGAGGAGTTTGAAGCTTTCTTT. Its protein is CASSVEEFEAFF. The full variable domain, rest sourced from reference TRBV2 and TRBJ1-1, is EPEVTQTPSHQVTQMGQEVILRCVPISNHLYFYWYRQILGQKVEFLVSFYNNEISEKSEIFDDQFSVERPDGSNFTLKIRSTKLEDSAMYFCASSVEEFEAFFGQGTRLTVV.

There are a few counts of this clonotype. V gene TRBV30 combines with J gene TRBJ1-1, with TRBD1 as a possible D gene (5 bases). This CDR3 is 14 amino acids long. In germline, CDR1 is GTSNPN, CDR2 SVGIG (reference sequence). Trimming stripped 5 bases from V and 0 bases from J, with 13 bases between. CDR3 amino acids: CAWGLTGLNTEAFF. The CDR3 nucleotides read TGTGCCTGGGGACTTACAGGCCTGAACACTGAAGCTTTCTTT.

As concerns this clonotype: It may be a read error: a sequence one base away is much more abundant. The chain has TRBV19 and TRBJ1-1; D is uncertain. Germline V lookup: CDR1 LNHDA, CDR2 SQIVND (reference sequence). The CDR3 length is 14 residues. DNA for the CDR3: TGTGCCAGTAGTATAGCCCAGACTGCATTGCCGGCTCTCTTT. This sequence encodes CASSIAQTALPALF.

The chain recombines TRBV20-1 with TRBJ2-3; D ambiguous. Deletions cut 4 bases from V and 2 bases from J, with 16 bases between. The CDR3 runs to 15 residues. Germline CDR1 and CDR2: DFQATT and SNEGSKA (reference sequence). This chain's CDR3 is CSANANSAYTDTQYF. CDR3 coding DNA: TGCAGTGCTAACGCAAATTCGGCGTACACAGATACGCAGTATTTT.

This clonotype has only one observation. This chain joins TRBV2 and TRBJ2-3; 7 bases agree with TRBD1. Germline V gene sequence: CDR1 SNHLY, CDR2 FYNNEI. The CDR3 extends over 16 amino acids. V trimming: 6 bases; J trimming: 0 bases; junction bases outside the gene matches: 9. The CDR3 sequence is CASRGTGVLSTDTQYF. CDR3 coding DNA: TGTGCCAGCAGAGGAACAGGGGTACTAAGCACAGATACGCAGTATTTT.

This clonotype has a single count. The chain joins TRBV24-1 to TRBJ2-2; 8 bases are a match to TRBD1. The V gene's germline CDR1 is KGHDR and CDR2 SFDVKD. The CDR3 loop spans 15 amino acids. With V trimmed by 6 bases and J by 3 bases, 5 bases remained unmatched. Here the CDR3 reads CATSIATGDTGELFF. The CDR3 nucleotides read TGTGCCACCAGTATTGCGACAGGGGACACCGGGGAGCTGTTTTTT.